This entry describes one T cell receptor beta chain. The data were obtained in a study of blood T cell repertoires in COVID-19. For the study at large: Both acute and convalescent COVID-19 samples were obtained from the United States, Italy and Spain. Sample material is recorded as cDNA or gDNA derived from T cells, B-cell-depleted T cells, or PBMCs.

Symptom resolution, clearance, or two negative PCRs marked the recovered donors of Cohort 3. This CDR3 has 16 residues. Germline CDR1 is SGHRS and CDR2 is YFSETQ. The V and J ends lost 4 bases and 6 bases, in that order; junction bases with no gene match: 8. Generated by immunoSEQ multiplex PCR, the TCRdb table keeps only in-frame clones and is missing some. The repertoire holds fewer than 200,000 clones, with around four fifths as singletons. Sequencing input: PBMCs or T cells enriched from blood (not recorded which). The receptor's source is a man over 45 who had recovered from COVID-19. The chain uses TRBV5-1 and TRBJ2-2, with 11 bases identical to TRBD1. Here the CDR3 DNA reads TGCGCCAGCAGCCTCTACCCGGGACAGGGGGCCGGGGAGCTGTTTTTT. Its translation: CASSLYPGQGAGELFF.